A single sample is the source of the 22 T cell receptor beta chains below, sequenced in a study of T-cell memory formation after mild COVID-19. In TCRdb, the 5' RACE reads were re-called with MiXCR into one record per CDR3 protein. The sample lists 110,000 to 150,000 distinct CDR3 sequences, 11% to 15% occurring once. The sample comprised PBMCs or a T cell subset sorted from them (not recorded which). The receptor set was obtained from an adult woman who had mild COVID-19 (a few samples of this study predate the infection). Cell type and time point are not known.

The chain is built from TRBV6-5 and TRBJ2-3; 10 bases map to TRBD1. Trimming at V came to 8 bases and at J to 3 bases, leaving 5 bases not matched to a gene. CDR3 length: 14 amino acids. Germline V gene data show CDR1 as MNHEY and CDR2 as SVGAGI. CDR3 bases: TGTGCCAGCTACGGGGGACAGGGGACAGATACGCAGTATTTT. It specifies CASYGGQGTDTQYF.

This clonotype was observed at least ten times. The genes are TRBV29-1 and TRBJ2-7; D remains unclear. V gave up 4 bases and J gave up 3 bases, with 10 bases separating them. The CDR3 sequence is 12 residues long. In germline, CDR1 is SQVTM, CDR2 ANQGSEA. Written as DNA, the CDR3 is TGCAGCGTTGGGGGTGGAAACTACGAGCAGTACTTC. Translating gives CSVGGGNYEQYF.

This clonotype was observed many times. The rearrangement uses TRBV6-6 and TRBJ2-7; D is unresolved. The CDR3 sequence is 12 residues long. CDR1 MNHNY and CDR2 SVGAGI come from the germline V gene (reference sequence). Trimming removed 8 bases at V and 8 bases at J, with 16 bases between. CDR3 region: CASSPSAQKQYF. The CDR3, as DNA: TGTGCCAGCTCCCCCTCCGCTCAGAAGCAGTACTTC.

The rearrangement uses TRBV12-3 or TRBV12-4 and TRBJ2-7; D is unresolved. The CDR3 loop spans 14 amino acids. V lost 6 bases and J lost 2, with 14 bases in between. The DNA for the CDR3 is TGTGCCAGCAGCCTTGTTAGTCCTACCTACGAGCAGTACTTC. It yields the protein CASSLVSPTYEQYF.

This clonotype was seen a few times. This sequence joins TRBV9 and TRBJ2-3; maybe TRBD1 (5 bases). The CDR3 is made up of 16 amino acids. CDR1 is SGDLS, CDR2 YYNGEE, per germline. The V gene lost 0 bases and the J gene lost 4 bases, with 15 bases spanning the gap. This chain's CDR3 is CASSVGGDRLSDTQYF. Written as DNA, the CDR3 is TGTGCCAGCAGCGTAGGTGGTGACAGACTCTCAGATACGCAGTATTTT. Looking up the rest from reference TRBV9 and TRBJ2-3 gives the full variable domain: DSGVTQTPKHLITATGQRVTLRCSPRSGDLSVYWYQQSLDQGLQFLIQYYNGEERAKGNILERFSAQQFPDLHSELNLSSLELGDSALYFCASSVGGDRLSDTQYFGPGTRLTVL.

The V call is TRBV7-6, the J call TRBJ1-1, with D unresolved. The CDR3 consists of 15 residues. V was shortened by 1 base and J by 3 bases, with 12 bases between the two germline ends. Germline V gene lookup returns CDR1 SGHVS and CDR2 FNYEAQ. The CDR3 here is CASSLEPKGDTEAFF. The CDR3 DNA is TGTGCCAGCAGCTTAGAACCTAAGGGTGACACTGAAGCTTTCTTT.

CDR3 in amino acids: CASSPRLYTGELFF. The CDR3 DNA follows: TGTGCCAGCAGCCCCCGACTGTACACCGGGGAGCTGTTTTTT. V is TRBV11-3 and J is TRBJ2-2, with D uncertain. Germline CDR1 and CDR2: SGHNT and YENEEA. The V end was cut by 5 bases, the J end by 3 bases, with 10 bases between. The CDR3 runs 14 residues.

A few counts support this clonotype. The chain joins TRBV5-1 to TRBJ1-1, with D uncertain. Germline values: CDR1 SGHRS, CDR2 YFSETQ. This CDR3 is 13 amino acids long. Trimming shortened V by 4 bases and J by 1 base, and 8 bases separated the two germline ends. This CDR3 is CASSHDANTEAFF. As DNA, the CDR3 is TGCGCCAGCAGCCACGACGCGAACACTGAAGCTTTCTTT.

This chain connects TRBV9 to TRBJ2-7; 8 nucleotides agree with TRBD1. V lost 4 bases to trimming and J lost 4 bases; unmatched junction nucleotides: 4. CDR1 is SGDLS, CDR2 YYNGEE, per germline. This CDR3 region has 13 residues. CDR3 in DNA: TGTGCCAGCAGCCCTCGGACAGGGTACGAGCAGTACTTC. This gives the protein CASSPRTGYEQYF. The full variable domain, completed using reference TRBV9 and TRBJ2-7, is DSGVTQTPKHLITATGQRVTLRCSPRSGDLSVYWYQQSLDQGLQFLIQYYNGEERAKGNILERFSAQQFPDLHSELNLSSLELGDSALYFCASSPRTGYEQYFGPGTRLTVT.

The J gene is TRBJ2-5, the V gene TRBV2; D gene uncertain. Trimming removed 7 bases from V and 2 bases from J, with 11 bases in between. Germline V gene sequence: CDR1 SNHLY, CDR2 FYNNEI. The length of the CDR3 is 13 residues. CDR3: CASISPSQETQYF. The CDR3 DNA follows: TGTGCCAGCATCAGTCCTTCTCAAGAGACCCAGTACTTC.

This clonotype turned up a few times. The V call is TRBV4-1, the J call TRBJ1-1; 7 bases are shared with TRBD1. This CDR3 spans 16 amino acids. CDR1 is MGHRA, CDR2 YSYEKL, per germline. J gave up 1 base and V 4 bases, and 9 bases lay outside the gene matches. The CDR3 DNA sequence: TGCGCCAGCAGCCTCGGGAGGCAGGGGGGGAACACTGAAGCTTTCTTT. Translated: CASSLGRQGGNTEAFF.

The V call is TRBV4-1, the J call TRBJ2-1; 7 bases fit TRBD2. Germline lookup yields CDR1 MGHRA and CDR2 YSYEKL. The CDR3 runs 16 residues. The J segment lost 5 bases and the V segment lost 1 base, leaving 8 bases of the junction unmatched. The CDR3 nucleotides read TGCGCCAGCAGCCAAGTCGCGGCGGGGGTGAACAATGAGCAGTTCTTC. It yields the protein CASSQVAAGVNNEQFF.

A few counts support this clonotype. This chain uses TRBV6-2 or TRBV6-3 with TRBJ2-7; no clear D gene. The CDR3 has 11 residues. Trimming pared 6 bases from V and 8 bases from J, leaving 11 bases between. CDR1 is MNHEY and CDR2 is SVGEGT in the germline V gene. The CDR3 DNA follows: TGTGCCAGCAGCGATAGCCTCCAGCAGTACTTC. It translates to CASSDSLQQYF.

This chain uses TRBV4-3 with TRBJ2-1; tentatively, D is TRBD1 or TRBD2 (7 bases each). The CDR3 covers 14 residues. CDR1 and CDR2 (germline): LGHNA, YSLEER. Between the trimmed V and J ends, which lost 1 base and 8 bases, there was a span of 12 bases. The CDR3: CASSQGSGGDEQFF. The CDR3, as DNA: TGCGCCAGCAGCCAAGGATCAGGGGGGGATGAGCAGTTCTTC.

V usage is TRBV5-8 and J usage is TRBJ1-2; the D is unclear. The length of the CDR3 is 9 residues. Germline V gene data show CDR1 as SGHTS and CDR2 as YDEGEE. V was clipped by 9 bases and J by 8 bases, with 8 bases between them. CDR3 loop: CATISGYTF. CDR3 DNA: TGTGCCACGATATCAGGCTACACCTTC.

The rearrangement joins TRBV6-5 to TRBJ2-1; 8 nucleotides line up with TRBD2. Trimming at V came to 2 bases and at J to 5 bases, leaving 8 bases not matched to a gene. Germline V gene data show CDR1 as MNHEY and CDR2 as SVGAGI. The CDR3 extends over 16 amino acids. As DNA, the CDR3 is TGTGCCAGCAGTTACCTCGATCAGCGGGGGCACAATGAGCAGTTCTTC. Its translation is CASSYLDQRGHNEQFF.

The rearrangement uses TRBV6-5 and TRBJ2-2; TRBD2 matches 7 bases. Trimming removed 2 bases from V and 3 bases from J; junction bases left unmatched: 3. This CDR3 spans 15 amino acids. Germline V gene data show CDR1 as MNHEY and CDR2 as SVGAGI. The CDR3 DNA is TGTGCCAGCAGTTACAGGAGCGGGGACACCGGGGAGCTGTTTTTT. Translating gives CASSYRSGDTGELFF.

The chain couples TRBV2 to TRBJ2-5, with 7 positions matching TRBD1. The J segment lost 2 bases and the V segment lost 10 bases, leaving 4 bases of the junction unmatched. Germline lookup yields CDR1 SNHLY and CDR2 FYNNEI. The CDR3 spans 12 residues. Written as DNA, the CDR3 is TGTGCCACCAAGGGACAGCAAGAGACCCAGTACTTC. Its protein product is CATKGQQETQYF.

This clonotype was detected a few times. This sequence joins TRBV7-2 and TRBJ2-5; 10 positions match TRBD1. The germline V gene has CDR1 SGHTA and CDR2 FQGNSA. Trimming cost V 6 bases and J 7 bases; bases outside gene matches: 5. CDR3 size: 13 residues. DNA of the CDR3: TGTGCCAGCAGGCCTGGACAGGGGGGGACCCAGTACTTC. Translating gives CASRPGQGGTQYF.

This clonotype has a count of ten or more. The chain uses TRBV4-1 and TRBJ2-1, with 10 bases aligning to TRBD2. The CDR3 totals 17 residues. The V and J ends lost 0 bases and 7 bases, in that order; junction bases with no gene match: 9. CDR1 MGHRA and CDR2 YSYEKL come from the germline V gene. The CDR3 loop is CASSQDPRTSGLNEQFF. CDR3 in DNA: TGCGCCAGCAGCCAAGATCCCCGGACTAGCGGCTTAAATGAGCAGTTCTTC.

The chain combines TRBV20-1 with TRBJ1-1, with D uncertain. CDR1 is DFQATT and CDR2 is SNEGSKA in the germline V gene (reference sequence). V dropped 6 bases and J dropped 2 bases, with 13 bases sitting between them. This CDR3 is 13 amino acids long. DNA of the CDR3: TGCAGTGCCCCCCCAATTAGTAACACTGAAGCTTTCTTT. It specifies CSAPPISNTEAFF.

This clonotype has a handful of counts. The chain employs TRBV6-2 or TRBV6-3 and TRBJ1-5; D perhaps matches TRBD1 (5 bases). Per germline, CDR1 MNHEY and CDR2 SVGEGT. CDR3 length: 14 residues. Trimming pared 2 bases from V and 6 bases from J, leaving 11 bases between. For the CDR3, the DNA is TGTGCCAGCAGTTACGCCCCAGGGCCTCAGCCCCAGCATTTT. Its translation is CASSYAPGPQPQHF.